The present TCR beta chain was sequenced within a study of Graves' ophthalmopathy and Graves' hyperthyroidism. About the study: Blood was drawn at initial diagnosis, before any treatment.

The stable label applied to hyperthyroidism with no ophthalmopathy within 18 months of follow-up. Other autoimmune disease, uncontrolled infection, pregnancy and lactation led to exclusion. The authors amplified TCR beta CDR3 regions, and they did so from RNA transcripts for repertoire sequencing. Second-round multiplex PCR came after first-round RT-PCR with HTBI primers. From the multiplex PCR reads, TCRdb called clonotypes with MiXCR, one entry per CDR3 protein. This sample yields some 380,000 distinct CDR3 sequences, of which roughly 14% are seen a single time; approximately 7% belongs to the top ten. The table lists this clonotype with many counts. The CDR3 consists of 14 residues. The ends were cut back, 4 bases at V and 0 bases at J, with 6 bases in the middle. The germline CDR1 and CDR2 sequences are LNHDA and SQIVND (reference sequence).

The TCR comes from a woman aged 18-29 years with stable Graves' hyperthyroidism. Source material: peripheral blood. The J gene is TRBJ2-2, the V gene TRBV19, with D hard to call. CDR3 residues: CASSRSANTGELFF. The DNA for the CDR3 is TGTGCCAGTAGTAGGTCGGCGAACACCGGGGAGCTGTTTTTT. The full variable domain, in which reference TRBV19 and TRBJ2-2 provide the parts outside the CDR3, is DGGITQSPKYLFRKEGQNVTLSCEQNLNHDAMYWYRQDPGQGLRLIYYSQIVNDFQKGDIAEGYSVSREKKESFPLTVTSAQKNPTAFYLCASSRSANTGELFFGEGSRLTVL.